The 5 T cell receptor beta chains below come from one sample, sequenced in a study of shared clonotypes between healthy human individuals. Sequencing was performed with immunoSEQ multiplex PCR; in TCRdb, only in-frame clones are kept and a portion is missing. The sample consists of 850,000 to 1,200,000 clones, 65% to 80% of them appearing once. Sequenced material: memory CD4+ T cells sorted from blood. Subset specified: CD45RA-negative fraction. Receptor source: a man younger than 30 in good health.

The CDR3 nucleotides are TGTGCCAGCAGCGGAGCGCTGGGACTAGCGGGAGAAGAGACCCAGTACTTC. Its protein is CASSGALGLAGEETQYF. The V call is TRBV9, the J call TRBJ2-5; TRBD2 aligns across 14 bases. Unmatched junction bases numbered 7, after V lost 3 bases and J lost 3 bases. The germline gives CDR1 SGDLS, CDR2 YYNGEE. The CDR3 runs 17 residues.

This chain uses TRBV9 with TRBJ2-3, with 9 bases that match TRBD2. Germline values: CDR1 SGDLS, CDR2 YYNGEE. The CDR3 runs to 16 residues. Losses at the gene ends were 4 bases for V and 3 bases for J; bases not matched to a gene: 9. CDR3 sequence (DNA): TGTGCCAGCAGCCAAGGATTTAGCGGGGGAACAGATACGCAGTATTTT. This gives the protein CASSQGFSGGTDTQYF.

This clone has a count of ten or more. The sample contains more than one DNA sequence encoding this CDR3. The chain employs TRBV5-1 and TRBJ2-7; 7 bases match TRBD2. Trimming took 0 bases from V and 2 from J; bases not matched to a gene: 2. The CDR3 covers 14 residues. In germline, CDR1 is SGHRS, CDR2 YFSETQ. The CDR3 is CASSLDGGTYEQYF. In nucleotides, the CDR3 is TGCGCCAGCAGCTTGGACGGGGGGACCTACGAGCAGTACTTC.

The V call is TRBV7-2, the J call TRBJ2-3; D is unresolved. The germline V gene has CDR1 SGHTA and CDR2 FQGNSA. Trimming pared 1 base from V and 2 bases from J, leaving 10 bases between. There are 15 residues in the CDR3. The CDR3 DNA follows: TGTGCCAGCAGCTTAGGGGCGGTCTACACAGATACGCAGTATTTT. It translates to CASSLGAVYTDTQYF.

The V gene is TRBV5-1, the J gene TRBJ1-6; possible D gene TRBD1, 5 bases. The CDR3 is 17 amino acids. Germline CDR1 is SGHRS and CDR2 is YFSETQ. Trimming removed 4 bases from V and 0 bases from J, with 14 bases in between. The CDR3 coding sequence is TGCGCCAGCAGCCCCTGGACACCGAGCTCCTATAATTCACCCCTCCACTTT. Translation gives CASSPWTPSSYNSPLHF.